This TCR beta chain is drawn from a study of cytomegalovirus exposure and HLA in healthy donors (dated by TCRdb to the late 2010s). Looking at the study overall: In an earlier analysis of several hundred of the donors, approximately 300 Gb of sequence data and approximately 120 million unique TCR beta sequences from 150 million to 200 million T cells were reported. About 310 gigabases of sequencing data and around 87 million unique TCR sequences were included in an early release covering about 700 HLA-typed donors. Of the 350 to 400 genotyped donors, over 70% fell in the genetic ancestry cluster associated with self-reported Caucasian donors. The study was designed to test whether signatures of past pathogen exposure could be identified by cataloging public T cell receptors. The study used immunosequencing to profile the T cell repertoires of 666 subjects and linked those repertoires to cytomegalovirus serostatus. Besides the first cohort of about 730 subjects, a separate validation cohort made up of over 100 different subjects was used. To predict cytomegalovirus infection status, the study brought together high-throughput TCR immunosequencing, statistical association of individual TCRs with disease status, and machine learning. A later analysis re-analyzed previously published TCR beta repertoires from roughly 630 donors and added high-resolution HLA genotyping to study TCR occurrence patterns. Rather than using new phenotypic data, the later analysis identified candidate immune exposures from TCR beta sequences and from how often those sequences occurred across donors. An earlier analysis of nearly 600 of the donors applied high-throughput TCR beta sequencing to assess whether each TCR beta V gene segment acted as functional or pseudogenic. Donor age, sex, ethnicity and CMV serostatus were compiled alongside the repertoire data. A later genetic analysis took genome-wide SNP genotypes for about 55% of the 666 donors and used that subset as a discovery cohort. Every discovery cohort repertoire had been produced on one sequencing platform. HLA typing covered class I and class II loci at four-digit resolution. The number of typed donors differed by locus: about 620-630 for A, B, C, DRB1 and DQB1; approximately 530 for DQA1; 606 for DPA1; and around 450 for DPB1. Roughly five DR-DQ haplotypes were handled as single units for association and clustering because linkage in the cohort was strong. On average, about 200,000 unique TCR beta nucleotide sequences were sequenced per donor among 350 to 400 genotyped donors of the cohort, with roughly 18% of those sequences being non-productive. Results the study describes overall, beyond this receptor: Approximately 16 rarely observed V segments, including chromosome 9 orphons, were excluded from the earlier analysis of about 600 of the donors because counts were too low. An association between a missense DCLRE1C variant and V-gene and J-gene trimming of TCR beta chains was found in a later genetic analysis and replicated in an independent cohort. Correlated functional status among segregating V segments might reflect linkage disequilibrium, but an unknown experimental factor could not be ruled out. Strong co-occurrence of HLA alleles, especially DR and DQ, made assigning TCR associations to individual alleles difficult. A total of 150 to 200 TCR beta chains were listed by the study as associated with cytomegalovirus. Three of the identified cytomegalovirus-associated TCR beta chains were confirmed in vitro to be specific for cytomegalovirus antigens. It was suggested by the authors that the approach could potentially be generalized to other disease states and immunological phenotypes. A later analysis associated some 17,000 TCR beta sequences with specific HLA alleles at a false discovery rate of 0.05. Most TCR sequences were observed very rarely across donors, whereas some public TCRs were present in many individuals. According to a later genetic analysis, donors in an Asian-associated ancestry cluster had fewer N-insertions in productive TCRs than the approximately 650-donor mean. In an earlier analysis of 587 of the donors, most TCR beta V segments appeared in productive rearrangements about 87% or about 30% of the time, broadly matching IMGT annotations. In both the original and validation cohorts, the classifier was reported to diagnose cytomegalovirus status with high specificity and sensitivity. A further reported finding was that TCR beta sequences accurately predicted the HLA-A and HLA-B alleles for most subjects in the first cohort. In this cohort, only TCR beta chains were sequenced, and detectable features were limited by the absence of alpha or paired-chain data. Because HLA typing was missing for some donors at each locus, association tests included only the typed subset. In a later analysis, the rate of TCR association differed among HLA loci, with DRB1 alleles having the most associated TCRs and HLA-C alleles having the fewest. In a later analysis, several top co-occurrence clusters were reported to appear linked to parvovirus B19, influenza, CMV and Epstein-Barr virus. Compared with equally common non-associated chains, HLA-associated TCR beta chains in a later analysis were more clonally expanded and had lower generation probabilities. CMV serostatus was the only immune exposure information available for the cohort. A later analysis found that most CMV-associated TCR beta chains appeared HLA-restricted, with HLA associations seemingly driven largely by CMV exposure. Some IMGT-functional V segments, including TRBV6-2 and TRBV6-3, could not be distinguished by the 87-base-pair reads and were therefore excluded. Sequencing depth was assumed to be roughly uniform across donors in the presence/absence analyses, though that assumption may not hold. The sequencing pipeline was judged likely to have produced a cluster of highly shared sequence variants as a technical artifact.

Library construction relied on the immunoSEQ multiplex PCR assay. For the multiplex PCR, a mixture combining 60 forward primers for TCR Vbeta segments and 13 reverse primers for TCR Jbeta segments was used. The CDR3 region of rearranged TCR beta genes was amplified from genomic DNA by a multiplex PCR assay. On the Illumina HiSeq System, the amplified TCR beta libraries were sequenced as 87-base-pair reads. The source study handled its data this way. In a later analysis, some 80 million unique TCR beta chains were counted across the 666 repertoires, and around 10 million of these chains were shared by at least two donors. A nearest-neighbor algorithm error-corrected the raw reads and collapsed the reads into unique sequences, merging closely related sequences to remove PCR and sequencing errors. V, D and J gene segments were assigned by aligning CDR3 sequences to IMGT reference sequences. For a sequence to be retained, a match of at least six nucleotides was required to both a V gene segment and a J gene segment. Rearrangements were called productive when the CDR3 lacked stop codons and stayed in frame with V and J; all others were non-productive. Following IMGT convention, CDR3 was defined as the stretch from the second conserved V-encoded cysteine to the conserved J-encoded phenylalanine. The earlier analysis of fewer than 750 of the donors excluded sequences that lacked an unambiguous match to a single V gene segment. In an earlier analysis of 587 of the donors, a V segment was called functional when productive rearrangements were above 56.7%, and segregating when the standard deviation between donors exceeded 5%. A statistical classification framework was developed to diagnose cytomegalovirus status using the catalog of TCR beta chain sequences. V and J gene assignment, in a later analysis, came from comparing TCR nucleotide sequences with IMGT/GENE-DB human TR gene sequences. Using the TCRdist pipeline, a later analysis assigned CDR3 sequences along with most-parsimonious VDJ recombination scenarios. In a later analysis, each TCR beta chain was defined by its CDR3 amino acid sequence together with its V-gene family, and reads lacking a unique V-gene family were excluded. A later analysis removed roughly 590 highly shared, low-generation-probability nucleotide sequences to deal with suspected cross-contamination and a sequencing artifact. A later analysis calculated a clonal expansion index for each public chain from normalized within-repertoire ranks of inferred template counts. A later analysis computed generation probabilities with a VDJ recombination model fitted to out-of-frame rearrangements, and checked the results against IGoR. A later analysis scored TCR-TCR, TCR-HLA and TCR-CMV co-occurrence with hypergeometric tests, applying a repertoire-size bias correction to TCR pairs. To estimate false discovery rates, a later analysis permuted the HLA or CMV assignments 20 times. A later analysis grouped co-occurring TCRs with DBSCAN, adding TCRdist sequence similarity when clustering within HLA-allele-positive subsets. Co-occurrence clustering excluded repertoires with fewer than 30,000 or more than 120,000 public chains, plus five with anomalous nucleotide sharing. TCRdb took over this immuneACCESS table, retaining in-frame rearrangements with V and J assigned. Such tables are incomplete; in checked studies, under half of the missing clones stem from an unresolved V gene, and the remainder is unexplained. V and J calls and clone size are copied from that table; D and trimming were computed from the DNA. For this sample there are some 250,000 clones; 82% appear just once. The ten largest make up 4.5% to 6% of the sample.

The cohort comprised some 730 healthy bone marrow donors. Cohort members were all nominally healthy when sampled, although unrecorded immune exposures were likely present. The donor was CMV seropositive and was included in the group of 300 or so seropositive cohort members. A peripheral blood sample was provided by each donor, and peripheral blood mononuclear cells were used for TCR beta sequencing. Genomic DNA was extracted from the blood cell samples with the Qiagen DNeasy Blood Extraction Kit. This clone was seen only once. The antigen this receptor binds is unknown. No base quality information exists; no much larger clone differs at one position. V sheds 5 bases and J sheds 4 bases, leaving 15 bases between their ends. Looking up the germline V gene yields CDR1 MNHNS and CDR2 SASEGT. From the cysteine through the phenylalanine, the CDR3 covers 15 amino acids. CDR3 DNA is the only sequence kept; it has 45 bases, read in frame from the first base.

The TCR was taken from a middle-aged woman in good health and CMV-seropositive. This chain is built from TRBV6-1 and TRBJ1-5; the D gene remains uncertain. Sample: PBMCs. The CDR3 loop reads CASSLTRNANQPQHF. In nucleotides, the sequence is TGTGCCAGCAGTCTAACCAGGAATGCAAATCAGCCCCAGCATTTT.